The present T cell receptor (beta chain) was sequenced within a study of shared clonotypes between healthy human individuals (dated by TCRdb to about 2020). As for the study more broadly: The cohort included a few men and a couple of women between 18 and 49 years of age. Libraries were prepared and TCR repertoires were sequenced by different laboratories using diverse techniques, in order to increase sequencing depth and limit assay-specific biases. To estimate repertoire size and how much clonotype sharing occurs between individuals, the study deeply sequenced the blood TCR repertoires of several healthy adults. Between about 0.94 and 8.9 billion PBMCs per donor were obtained by leukapheresis. Per donor, three plates each were used for CD4 naive and CD4 memory, two for CD8 naive, and one for CD8 memory.

TCR CDR3 regions were amplified from genomic DNA by multiplex PCR using the deep immunoSEQ assay. Extracted genomic DNA from each cell subset was distributed evenly across all wells of several immunoSEQ 96-well plates, and each plate was treated as a replicate. For sorted subsets, around 200 ng genomic DNA, equal to about 30,000 T cell genomes, was loaded into each replicate PCR. The purified libraries were quantified using a Qubit 3.0 fluorometer, sized with a Bioanalyzer 2100, and then quantified again using the KAPA Library Quantification kit. Every immunoSEQ 96-well plate was sequenced on a separate single-read 150-cycle Illumina NextSeq 550 flow cell. As for how the authors treated the data: Because only junctional sequences without quality scores were contained in the immunoSEQ output, filtering matching that applied to full-length reads could not be performed. To assign V/J genes and CDR3, sequences were annotated using PyIR, a Python wrapper for IgBLAST v1.9, with IMGT germline references. Reads were filtered out if the reads had weak V/J assignments (E-value above 1e-6), no CDR3, stop codons, out-of-frame junctions, or ambiguous translated residues. V3J clonotypes were defined by identical inferred V gene, J gene, and CDR3 amino acid sequence. Percentage overlap between repertoires was computed as shared unique clonotypes divided by the size of the smaller repertoire. Three approaches were used to assess repertoire richness: RTK rarefaction, the Chao1 estimator, and Recon v2.1 estimates of unobserved clonotypes. OLGA was used to compute generation probabilities for all TCRbeta clonotypes that the gDNA method yielded from a handful of donors. Imported from immuneACCESS, the table was reduced by TCRdb to in-frame sequences with V and J called. These copies leave out some clones; in studies compared against another copy, an unresolved V gene accounts for under half, and the cause of the remainder is not known. V, J and clone size are taken as reported in that table, and D and trimming were inferred from the DNA itself. The sample data list nearly 750,000 clones, and roughly 72% of these were observed just once. Of the sample, under 2% is held by the ten largest clones.

The study at large found these results: Because the study included only a small number of donors, the genetic and exposure-history diversity represented was limited. Sampling was restricted to blood, and TCR repertoires in tissue are likely to differ from TCR repertoires in blood. Clonotypes shared by all four sorted-subset donors showed higher generation probabilities than non-shared clonotypes. Sharing across several donors was observed for around 5% of naive CD4, 3% to 3.5% of naive CD8, 2% to 2.5% of memory CD4, and over 0.3% of memory CD8 clonotypes. Naive subsets generally had larger estimated clonotype richness than memory subsets did. Pairwise subsampling indicated that sequencing depth was expected to affect the degree of clonotype sharing among donors. Even with the large sequencing depth, rarefaction of the sorted-subset datasets indicated that sequencing was incomplete.

This clone appeared a single time. The clone's antigen remains unknown. The sample holds no much larger clone one base away, and base qualities are not on file. Inclusive of the bounding cysteine and phenylalanine, the CDR3 is 14 residues long. The only DNA kept is the CDR3, 42 bases in frame from the first base. The germline V gene yields MRHNA for CDR1 and SNTAGT for CDR2. The junction carries 12 bases between V and J, which are trimmed by 6 bases and 2 bases respectively. Donors were healthy HIV-negative adults with no recently reported acute infections or vaccinations. Every donor was a Caucasian adult residing in Nashville, Tennessee, USA. CD4+ T cells were enriched through magnetic negative selection, after which naive cells were positively selected on CD45RA and the remaining negative fraction served as the memory subset. Blood was collected by leukapheresis, and PBMCs were isolated by Ficoll-Histopaque density gradient centrifugation and then cryopreserved in liquid nitrogen vapor phase. Analytical flow cytometry was used to check the purity and quantity of each magnetically sorted T cell population. Genomic DNA was isolated from each sorted fraction and quantified by UV absorbance on a Nanodrop 2000c.

The origin of this receptor is a woman younger than 45 in good health. The chain is assembled from TRBV6-4 and TRBJ2-3, with the D segment identity uncertain. The specimen sequenced was memory CD4+ T cells sorted from blood. The sample's cell subset or site label, in plain terms: CD45RA-negative fraction. This receptor carries the CDR3 CASRVAAATDTQYF. In nucleotide form, the sequence is TGTGCCAGCAGGGTGGCGGCAGCCACAGATACGCAGTATTTT.